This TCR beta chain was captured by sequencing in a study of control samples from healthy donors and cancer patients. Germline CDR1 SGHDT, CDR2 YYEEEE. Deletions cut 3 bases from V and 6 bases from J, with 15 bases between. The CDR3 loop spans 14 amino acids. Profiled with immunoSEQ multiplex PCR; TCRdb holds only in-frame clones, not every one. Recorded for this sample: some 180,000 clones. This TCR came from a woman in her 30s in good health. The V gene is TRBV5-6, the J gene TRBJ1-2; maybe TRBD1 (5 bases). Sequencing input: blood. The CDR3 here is CASSWGDEGDGYTF. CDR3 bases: TGTGCCAGCAGCTGGGGGGATGAAGGTGATGGCTACACCTTC.